This T cell receptor beta chain is drawn from a study of control samples from healthy donors and cancer patients. Some clones are missing from TCRdb's copy, which holds only in-frame ones; the method was immunoSEQ multiplex PCR. The sample consists of roughly 120,000 clones, 70% to 90% of them appearing once. This CDR3 comprises 13 residues. V gave up 6 bases and J gave up 2 bases; unmatched junction bases: 0. Germline V gene lookup returns CDR1 LNHDA and CDR2 SQIVND (reference sequence). The sequence came from a woman in her sixties or seventies with lung cancer. Source material: PBMCs. The chain recombines TRBV19 with TRBJ2-7, with 11 bases lining up with TRBD1. CDR3 in DNA: TGTGCCAGTAGGGGACAGGGGGCCTACGAGCAGTACTTC. Residues: CASRGQGAYEQYF.